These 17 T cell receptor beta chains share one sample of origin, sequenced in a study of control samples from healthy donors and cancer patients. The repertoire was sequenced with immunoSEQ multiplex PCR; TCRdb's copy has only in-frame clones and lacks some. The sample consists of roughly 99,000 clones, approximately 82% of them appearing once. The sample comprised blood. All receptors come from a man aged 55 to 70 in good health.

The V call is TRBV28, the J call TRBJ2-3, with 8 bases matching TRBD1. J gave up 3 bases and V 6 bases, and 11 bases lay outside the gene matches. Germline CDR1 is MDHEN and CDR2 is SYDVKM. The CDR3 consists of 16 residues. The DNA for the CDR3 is TGTGCCAGCAGCCAGAAAACGACAGGGGAGACAGATACGCAGTATTTT. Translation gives CASSQKTTGETDTQYF.

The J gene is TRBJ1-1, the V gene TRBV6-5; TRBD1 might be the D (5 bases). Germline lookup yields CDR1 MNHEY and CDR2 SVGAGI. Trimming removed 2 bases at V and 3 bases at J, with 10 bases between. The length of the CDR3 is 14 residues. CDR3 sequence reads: CASSYRWGDTEAFF. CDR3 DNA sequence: TGTGCCAGCAGTTACCGATGGGGGGACACTGAAGCTTTCTTT.

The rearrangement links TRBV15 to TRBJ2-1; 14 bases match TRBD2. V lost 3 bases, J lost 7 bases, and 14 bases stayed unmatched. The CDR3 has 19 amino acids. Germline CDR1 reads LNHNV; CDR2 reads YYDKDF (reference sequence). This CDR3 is CATSSRELLGLAGENEQFF. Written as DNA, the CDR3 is TGTGCCACCAGCAGTCGGGAGCTTTTGGGACTAGCGGGAGAAAATGAGCAGTTCTTC.

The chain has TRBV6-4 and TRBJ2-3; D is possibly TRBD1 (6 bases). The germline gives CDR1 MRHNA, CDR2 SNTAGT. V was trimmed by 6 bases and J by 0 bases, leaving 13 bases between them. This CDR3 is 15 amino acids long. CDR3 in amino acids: CASSEQGLSTDTQYF. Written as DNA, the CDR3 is TGTGCCAGCAGCGAACAGGGTCTGAGCACAGATACGCAGTATTTT.

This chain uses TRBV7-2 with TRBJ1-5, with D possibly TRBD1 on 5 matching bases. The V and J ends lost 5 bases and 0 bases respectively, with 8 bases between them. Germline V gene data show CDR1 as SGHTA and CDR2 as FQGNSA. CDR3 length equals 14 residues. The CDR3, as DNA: TGTGCCAGCAGCCCAGGGAATAGCAATCAGCCCCAGCATTTT. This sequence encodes CASSPGNSNQPQHF. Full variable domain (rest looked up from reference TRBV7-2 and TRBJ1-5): GAGVSQSPSNKVTEKGKDVELRCDPISGHTALYWYRQSLGQGLEFLIYFQGNSAPDKSGLPSDRFSAERTGGSVSTLTIQRTQQEDSAVYLCASSPGNSNQPQHFGDGTRLSIL.

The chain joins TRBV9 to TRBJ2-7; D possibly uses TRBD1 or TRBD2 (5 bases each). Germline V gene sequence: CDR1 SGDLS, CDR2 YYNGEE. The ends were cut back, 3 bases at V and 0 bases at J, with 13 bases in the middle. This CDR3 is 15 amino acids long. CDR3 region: CASSESDGTSYEQYF. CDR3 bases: TGTGCCAGCAGCGAATCAGATGGGACCTCCTACGAGCAGTACTTC. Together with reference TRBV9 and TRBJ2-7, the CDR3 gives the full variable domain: DSGVTQTPKHLITATGQRVTLRCSPRSGDLSVYWYQQSLDQGLQFLIQYYNGEERAKGNILERFSAQQFPDLHSELNLSSLELGDSALYFCASSESDGTSYEQYFGPGTRLTVT.

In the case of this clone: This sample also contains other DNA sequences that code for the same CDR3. CDR3 sequence reads: CASSLTVNTEAFF. CDR3 bases: TGTGCCAGCAGCTTAACCGTGAACACTGAAGCTTTCTTT. This rearrangement joins TRBV7-3 to TRBJ1-1; no clear D gene. The CDR3 covers 13 residues. Trimming left V 0 bases short and J 0 bases short, with 2 bases between. Germline CDR1 reads SGHTA; CDR2 reads FQGTGA.

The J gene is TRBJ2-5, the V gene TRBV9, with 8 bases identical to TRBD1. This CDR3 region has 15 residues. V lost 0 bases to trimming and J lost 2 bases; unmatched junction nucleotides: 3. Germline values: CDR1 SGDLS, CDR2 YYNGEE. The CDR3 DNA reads TGTGCCAGCAGCGTAGACAGGGGGTGGCAAGAGACCCAGTACTTC. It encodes CASSVDRGWQETQYF.

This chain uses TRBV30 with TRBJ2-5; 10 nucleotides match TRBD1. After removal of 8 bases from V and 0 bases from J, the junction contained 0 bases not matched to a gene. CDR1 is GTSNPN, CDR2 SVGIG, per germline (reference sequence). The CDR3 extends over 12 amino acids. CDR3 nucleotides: TGTGCCGGGACAGGGGACCAAGAGACCCAGTACTTC. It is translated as CAGTGDQETQYF.

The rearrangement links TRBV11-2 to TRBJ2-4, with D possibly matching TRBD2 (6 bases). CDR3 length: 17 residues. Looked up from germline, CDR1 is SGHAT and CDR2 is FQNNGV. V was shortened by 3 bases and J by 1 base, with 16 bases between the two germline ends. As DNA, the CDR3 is TGTGCCAGCAGCTTGGCCGGGCGGGGCGGGGCCAAAAACATTCAGTACTTC. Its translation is CASSLAGRGGAKNIQYF.

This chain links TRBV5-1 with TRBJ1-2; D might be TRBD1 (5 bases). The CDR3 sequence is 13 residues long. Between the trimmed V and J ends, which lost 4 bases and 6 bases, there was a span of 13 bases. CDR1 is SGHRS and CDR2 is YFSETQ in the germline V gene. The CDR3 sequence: CASSPQERHGYTF. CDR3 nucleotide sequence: TGCGCCAGCAGCCCACAGGAGAGGCATGGCTACACCTTC.

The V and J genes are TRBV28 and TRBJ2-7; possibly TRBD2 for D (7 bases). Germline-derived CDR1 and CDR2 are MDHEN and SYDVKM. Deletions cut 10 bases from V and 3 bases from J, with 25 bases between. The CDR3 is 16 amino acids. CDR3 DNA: TGTGCCACCAGGAGGGGGGGCGCATCCTCGATCTACGAGCAGTACTTC. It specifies CATRRGGASSIYEQYF.

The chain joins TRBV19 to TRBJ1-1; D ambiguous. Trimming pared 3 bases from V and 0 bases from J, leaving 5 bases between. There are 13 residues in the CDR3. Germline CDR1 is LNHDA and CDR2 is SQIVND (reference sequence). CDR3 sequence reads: CASSISLNTEAFF. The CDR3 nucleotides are TGTGCCAGTAGTATTAGCTTGAACACTGAAGCTTTCTTT.

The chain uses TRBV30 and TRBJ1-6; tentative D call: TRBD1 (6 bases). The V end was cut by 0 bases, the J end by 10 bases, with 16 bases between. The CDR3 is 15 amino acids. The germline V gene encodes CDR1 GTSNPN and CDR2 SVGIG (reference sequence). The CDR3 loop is CAWSVRGGTGSPLHF. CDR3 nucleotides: TGTGCCTGGAGTGTACGGGGGGGCACGGGGTCACCCCTCCACTTT.

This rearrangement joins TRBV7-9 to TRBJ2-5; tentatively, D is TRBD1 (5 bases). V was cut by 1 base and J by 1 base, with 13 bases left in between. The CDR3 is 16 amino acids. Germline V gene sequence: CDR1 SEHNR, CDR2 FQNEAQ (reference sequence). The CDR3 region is CASSLGRFRVQETQYF. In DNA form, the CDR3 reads TGTGCCAGCAGCTTAGGCAGGTTCAGGGTCCAAGAGACCCAGTACTTC.

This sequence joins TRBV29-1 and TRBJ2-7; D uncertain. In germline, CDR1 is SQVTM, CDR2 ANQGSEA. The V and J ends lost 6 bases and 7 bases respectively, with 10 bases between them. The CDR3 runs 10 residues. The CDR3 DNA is TGCAGCGTGCTCAAGGAGGAGCAGTACTTC. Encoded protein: CSVLKEEQYF.

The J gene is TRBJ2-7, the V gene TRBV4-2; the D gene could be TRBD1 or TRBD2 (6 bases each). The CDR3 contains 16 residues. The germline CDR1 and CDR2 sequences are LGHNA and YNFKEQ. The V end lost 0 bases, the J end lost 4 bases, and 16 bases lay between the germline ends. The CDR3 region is CASSQDPLGGLYEQYF. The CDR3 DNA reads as TGTGCCAGCAGCCAAGACCCGCTTGGGGGGCTTTACGAGCAGTACTTC.